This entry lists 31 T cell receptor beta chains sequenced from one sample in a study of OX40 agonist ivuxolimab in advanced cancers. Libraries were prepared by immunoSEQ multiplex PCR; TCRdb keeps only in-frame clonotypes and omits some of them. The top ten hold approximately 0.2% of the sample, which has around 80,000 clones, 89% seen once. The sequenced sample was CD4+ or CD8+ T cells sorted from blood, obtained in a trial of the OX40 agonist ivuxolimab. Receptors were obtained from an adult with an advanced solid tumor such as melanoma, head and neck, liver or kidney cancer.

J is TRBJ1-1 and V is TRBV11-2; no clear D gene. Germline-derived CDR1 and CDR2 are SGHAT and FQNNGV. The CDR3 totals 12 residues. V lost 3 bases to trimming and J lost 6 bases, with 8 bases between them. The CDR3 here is CASSLGRAEAFF. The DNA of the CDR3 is TGTGCCAGCAGCTTGGGCAGAGCTGAAGCTTTCTTT.

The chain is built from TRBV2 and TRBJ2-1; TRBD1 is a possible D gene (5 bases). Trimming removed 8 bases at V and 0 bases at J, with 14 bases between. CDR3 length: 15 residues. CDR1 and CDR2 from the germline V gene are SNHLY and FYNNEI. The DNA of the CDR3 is TGTGCCAGCTCTAAAGGGGTCAGCTCCTACAATGAGCAGTTCTTC. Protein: CASSKGVSSYNEQFF.

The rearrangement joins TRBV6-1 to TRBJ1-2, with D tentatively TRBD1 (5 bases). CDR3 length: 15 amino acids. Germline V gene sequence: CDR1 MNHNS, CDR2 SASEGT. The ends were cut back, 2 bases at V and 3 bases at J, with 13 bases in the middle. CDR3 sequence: CASSETKRQHYGYTF. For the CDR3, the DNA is TGTGCCAGCAGTGAAACCAAGAGACAGCACTATGGCTACACCTTC.

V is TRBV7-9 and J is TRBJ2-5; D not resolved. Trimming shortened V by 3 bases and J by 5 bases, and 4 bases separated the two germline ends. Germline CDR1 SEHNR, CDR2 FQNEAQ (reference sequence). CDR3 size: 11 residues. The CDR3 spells CASSFTETQYF. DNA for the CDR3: TGTGCCAGCAGCTTCACGGAGACCCAGTACTTC.

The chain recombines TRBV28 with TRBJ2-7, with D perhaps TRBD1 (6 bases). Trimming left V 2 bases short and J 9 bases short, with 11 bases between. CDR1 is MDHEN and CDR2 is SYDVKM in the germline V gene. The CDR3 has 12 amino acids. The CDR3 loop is CASSLLRGRQYF. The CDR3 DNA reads TGTGCCAGCAGTTTACTCAGGGGAAGGCAGTACTTC. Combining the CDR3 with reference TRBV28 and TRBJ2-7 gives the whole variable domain DVKVTQSSRYLVKRTGEKVFLECVQDMDHENMFWYRQDPGLGLRLIYFSYDVKMKEKGDIPEGYSVSREKKERFSLILESASTNQTSMYLCASSLLRGRQYFGPGTRLTVT.

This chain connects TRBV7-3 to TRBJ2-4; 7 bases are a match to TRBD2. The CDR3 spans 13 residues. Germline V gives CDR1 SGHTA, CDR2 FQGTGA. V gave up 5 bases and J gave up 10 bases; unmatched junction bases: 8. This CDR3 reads CASSRDPAGIQYF. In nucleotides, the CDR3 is TGTGCCAGCAGCCGTGACCCAGCGGGGATTCAGTACTTC.

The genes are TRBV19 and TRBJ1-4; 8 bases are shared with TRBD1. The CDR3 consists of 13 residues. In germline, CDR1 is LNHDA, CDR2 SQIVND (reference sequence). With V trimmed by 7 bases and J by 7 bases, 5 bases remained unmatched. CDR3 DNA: TGTGCCAGTAACCGCGGGACAGGTGAAAAACTGTTTTTT. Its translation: CASNRGTGEKLFF.

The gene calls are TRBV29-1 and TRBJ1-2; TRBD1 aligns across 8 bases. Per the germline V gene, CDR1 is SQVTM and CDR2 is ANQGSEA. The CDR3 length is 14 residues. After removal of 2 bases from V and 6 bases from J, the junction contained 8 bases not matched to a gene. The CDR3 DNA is TGCAGCGTTGAACAGGGGGCCCGAGCTAATGGCTACACCTTC. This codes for CSVEQGARANGYTF. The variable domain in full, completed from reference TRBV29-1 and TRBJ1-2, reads SAVISQKPSRDICQRGTSLTIQCQVDSQVTMMFWYRQQPGQSLTLIATANQGSEATYESGFVIDKFPISRPNLTFSTLTVSNMSPEDSSIYLCSVEQGARANGYTFGSGTRLTVV.

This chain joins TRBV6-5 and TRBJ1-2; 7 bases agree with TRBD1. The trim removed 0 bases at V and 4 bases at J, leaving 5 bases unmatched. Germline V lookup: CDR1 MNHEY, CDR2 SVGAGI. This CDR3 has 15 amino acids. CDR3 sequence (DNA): TGTGCCAGCAGTTACTCCCGGGACAGAATCTATGGCTACACCTTC. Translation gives CASSYSRDRIYGYTF.

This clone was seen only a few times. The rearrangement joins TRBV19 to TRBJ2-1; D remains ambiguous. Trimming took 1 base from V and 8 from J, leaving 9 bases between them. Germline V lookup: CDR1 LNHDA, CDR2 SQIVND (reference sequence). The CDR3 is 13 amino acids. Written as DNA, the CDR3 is TGTGCCAGTAGTATAGGACCTAGGGATGAGCAGTTCTTC. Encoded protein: CASSIGPRDEQFF.

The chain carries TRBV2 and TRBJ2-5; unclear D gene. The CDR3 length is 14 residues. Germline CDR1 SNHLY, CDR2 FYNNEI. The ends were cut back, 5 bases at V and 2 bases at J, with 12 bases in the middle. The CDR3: CASSLNSNQETQYF. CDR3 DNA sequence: TGTGCCAGCAGTTTAAACTCGAATCAAGAGACCCAGTACTTC.

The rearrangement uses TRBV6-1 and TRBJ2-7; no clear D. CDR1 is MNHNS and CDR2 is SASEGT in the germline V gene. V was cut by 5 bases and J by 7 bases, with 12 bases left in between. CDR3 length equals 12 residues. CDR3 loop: CASSSLPGEQYF. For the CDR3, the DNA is TGTGCCAGCAGTTCTCTCCCCGGAGAGCAGTACTTC.

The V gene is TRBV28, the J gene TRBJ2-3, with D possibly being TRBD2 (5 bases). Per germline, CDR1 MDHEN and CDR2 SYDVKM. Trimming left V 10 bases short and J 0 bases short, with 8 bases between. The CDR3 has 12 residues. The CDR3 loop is CANSGSTDTQYF. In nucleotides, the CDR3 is TGTGCCAACAGCGGCAGCACAGATACGCAGTATTTT.

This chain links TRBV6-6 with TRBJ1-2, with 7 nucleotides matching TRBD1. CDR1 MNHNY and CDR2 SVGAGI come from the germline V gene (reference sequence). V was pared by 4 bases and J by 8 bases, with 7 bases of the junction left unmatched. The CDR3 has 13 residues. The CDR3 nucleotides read TGTGCCAGCAGTTCGATAACAGGGGTAGGCTACACCTTC. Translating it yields CASSSITGVGYTF.

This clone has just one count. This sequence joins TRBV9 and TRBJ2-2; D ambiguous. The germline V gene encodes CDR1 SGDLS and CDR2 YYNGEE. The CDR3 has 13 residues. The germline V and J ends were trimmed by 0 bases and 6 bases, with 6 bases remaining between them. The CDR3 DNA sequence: TGTGCCAGCAGCGTAGTGGTCCCCGGGGAGCTGTTTTTT. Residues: CASSVVVPGELFF.

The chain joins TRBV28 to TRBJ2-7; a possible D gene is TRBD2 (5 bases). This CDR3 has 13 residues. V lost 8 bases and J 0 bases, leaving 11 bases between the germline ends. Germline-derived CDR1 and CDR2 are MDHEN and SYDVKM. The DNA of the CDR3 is TGTGCCAGCTCGGAGCGGCGCTCCTACGAGCAGTACTTC. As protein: CASSERRSYEQYF.

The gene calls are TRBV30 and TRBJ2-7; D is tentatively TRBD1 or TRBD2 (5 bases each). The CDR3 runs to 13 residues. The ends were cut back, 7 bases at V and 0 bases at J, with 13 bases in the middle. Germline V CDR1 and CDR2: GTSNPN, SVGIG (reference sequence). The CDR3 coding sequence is TGTGCCTTTCTGGGACCTAGCTCCTACGAGCAGTACTTC. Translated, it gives CAFLGPSSYEQYF.

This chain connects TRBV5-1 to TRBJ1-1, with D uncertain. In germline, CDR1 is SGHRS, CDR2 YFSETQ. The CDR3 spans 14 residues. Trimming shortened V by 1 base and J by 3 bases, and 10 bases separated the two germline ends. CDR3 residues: CASSLLRRDTEAFF. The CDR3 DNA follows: TGCGCCAGCAGCTTGCTAAGGCGGGACACTGAAGCTTTCTTT. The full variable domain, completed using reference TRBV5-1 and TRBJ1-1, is KAGVTQTPRYLIKTRGQQVTLSCSPISGHRSVSWYQQTPGQGLQFLFEYFSETQRNKGNFPGRFSGRQFSNSRSEMNVSTLELGDSALYLCASSLLRRDTEAFFGQGTRLTVV.

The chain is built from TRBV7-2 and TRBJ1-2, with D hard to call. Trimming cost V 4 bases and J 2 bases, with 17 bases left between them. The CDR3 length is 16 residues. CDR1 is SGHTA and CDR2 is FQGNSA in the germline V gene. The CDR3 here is CASSSRWGKENYGYTF. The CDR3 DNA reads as TGTGCCAGCAGCTCAAGGTGGGGTAAGGAGAACTATGGCTACACCTTC.

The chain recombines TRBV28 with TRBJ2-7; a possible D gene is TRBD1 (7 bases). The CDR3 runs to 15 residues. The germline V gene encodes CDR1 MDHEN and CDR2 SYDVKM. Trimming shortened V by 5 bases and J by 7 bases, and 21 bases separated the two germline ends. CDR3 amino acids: CASSPRLGTVWEQYF. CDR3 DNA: TGTGCCAGCAGTCCCCGACTAGGGACAGTCTGGGAGCAGTACTTC.

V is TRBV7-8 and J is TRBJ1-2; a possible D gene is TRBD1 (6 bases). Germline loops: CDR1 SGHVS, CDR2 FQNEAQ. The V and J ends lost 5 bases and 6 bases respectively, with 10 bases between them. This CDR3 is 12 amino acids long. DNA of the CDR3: TGTGCCAGCAGCCCCCACAGGGATGGCTACACCTTC. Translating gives CASSPHRDGYTF.

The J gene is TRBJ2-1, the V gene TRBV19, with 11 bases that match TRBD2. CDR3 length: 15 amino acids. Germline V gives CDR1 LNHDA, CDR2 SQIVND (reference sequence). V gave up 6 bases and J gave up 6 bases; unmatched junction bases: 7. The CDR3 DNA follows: TGTGCCAGTAGAACCAAGGGACTAGCGGTCAATGAGCAGTTCTTC. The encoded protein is CASRTKGLAVNEQFF.

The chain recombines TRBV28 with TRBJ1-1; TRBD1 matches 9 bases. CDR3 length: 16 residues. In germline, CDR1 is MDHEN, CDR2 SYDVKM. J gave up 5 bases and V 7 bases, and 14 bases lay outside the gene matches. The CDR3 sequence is CASTPYRGLKATEAFF. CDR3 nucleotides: TGTGCCAGCACCCCCTACAGGGGGCTTAAGGCGACTGAAGCTTTCTTT.

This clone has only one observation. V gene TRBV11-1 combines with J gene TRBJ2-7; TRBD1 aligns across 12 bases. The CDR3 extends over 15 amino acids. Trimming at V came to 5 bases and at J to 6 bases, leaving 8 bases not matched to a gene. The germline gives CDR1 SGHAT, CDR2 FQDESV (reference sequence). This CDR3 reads CASSAQGQGAVEQYF. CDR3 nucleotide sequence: TGTGCCAGCAGCGCTCAGGGACAGGGGGCCGTCGAGCAGTACTTC.

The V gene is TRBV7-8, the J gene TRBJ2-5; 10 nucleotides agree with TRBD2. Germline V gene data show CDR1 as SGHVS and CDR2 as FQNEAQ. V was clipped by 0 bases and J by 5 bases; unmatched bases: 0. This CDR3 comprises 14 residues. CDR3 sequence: CASSLAAGGETQYF. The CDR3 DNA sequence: TGTGCCAGCAGCTTAGCAGCGGGGGGGGAGACCCAGTACTTC.

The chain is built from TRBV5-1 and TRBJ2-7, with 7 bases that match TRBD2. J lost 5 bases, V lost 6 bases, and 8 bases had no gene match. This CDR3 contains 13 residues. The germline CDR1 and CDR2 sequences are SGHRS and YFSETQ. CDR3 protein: CASTAGVVDEQYF. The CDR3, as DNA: TGCGCCAGCACCGCGGGGGTAGTAGACGAGCAGTACTTC.

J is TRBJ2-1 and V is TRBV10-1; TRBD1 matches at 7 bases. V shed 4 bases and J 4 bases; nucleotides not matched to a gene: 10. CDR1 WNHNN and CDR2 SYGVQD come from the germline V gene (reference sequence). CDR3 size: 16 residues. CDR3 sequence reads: CASSGGVGTDYNEQFF. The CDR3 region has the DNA TGCGCCAGCAGTGGAGGGGTTGGGACAGATTACAATGAGCAGTTCTTC.

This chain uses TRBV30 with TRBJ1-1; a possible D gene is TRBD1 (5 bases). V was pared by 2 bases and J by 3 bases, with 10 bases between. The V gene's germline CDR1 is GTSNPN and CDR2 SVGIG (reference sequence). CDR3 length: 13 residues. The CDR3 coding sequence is TGTGCCTGGAGTATTCAGGGAGACACTGAAGCTTTCTTT. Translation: CAWSIQGDTEAFF.

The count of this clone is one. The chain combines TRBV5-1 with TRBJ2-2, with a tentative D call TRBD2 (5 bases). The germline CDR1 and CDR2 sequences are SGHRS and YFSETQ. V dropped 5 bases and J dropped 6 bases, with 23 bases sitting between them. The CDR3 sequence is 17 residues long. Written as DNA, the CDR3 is TGCGCCAGCAGACGACTGGCCGCGCGGGTTCGATCCGGGGAGCTGTTTTTT. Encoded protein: CASRRLAARVRSGELFF.

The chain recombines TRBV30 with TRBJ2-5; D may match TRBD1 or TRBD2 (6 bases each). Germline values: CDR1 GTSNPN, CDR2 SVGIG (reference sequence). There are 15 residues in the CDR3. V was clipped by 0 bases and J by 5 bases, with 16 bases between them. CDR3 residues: CAWSVVWGAGETQYF. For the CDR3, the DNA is TGTGCCTGGAGTGTAGTTTGGGGGGCAGGGGAGACCCAGTACTTC. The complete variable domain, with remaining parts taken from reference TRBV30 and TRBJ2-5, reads SQTIHQWPATLVQPVGSPLSLECTVEGTSNPNLYWYRQAAGRGLQLLFYSVGIGQISSEVPQNLSASRPQDRQFILSSKKLLLSDSGFYLCAWSVVWGAGETQYFGPGTRLLVL.

The DNA for the CDR3 is TGCGCCAGCAGCTTGGCCGCCAGCGGAGAGACCCAGTACTTC. It translates to CASSLAASGETQYF. The V and J genes are TRBV5-1 and TRBJ2-5; possible D gene TRBD2, 5 bases. The germline CDR1 and CDR2 sequences are SGHRS and YFSETQ. Between the trimmed V and J ends, which lost 0 bases and 4 bases, there was a span of 10 bases. There are 14 residues in the CDR3.